A single sample is the source of the 26 T cell receptor beta chains below, sequenced in a study of blood T cell repertoires in COVID-19. Only in-frame clones appear in the TCRdb table, and some are missing; sequencing was by immunoSEQ multiplex PCR. The table shows approximately 330,000 clones, with 86% occurring only once. Sequences were obtained from PBMCs or T cells enriched from blood (not recorded which). The receptors derive from a woman aged 40 to 50 with acute COVID-19.

The CDR3 is CASSGTGAGNSPLHF. The CDR3 bases are TGTGCCAGCAGCGGGACAGGGGCTGGGAATTCACCCCTCCACTTT. The rearrangement uses TRBV9 and TRBJ1-6, with TRBD1 matching 9 bases. This CDR3 comprises 15 residues. V was clipped by 3 bases and J by 7 bases; unmatched bases: 5. Germline assignment: CDR1 SGDLS and CDR2 YYNGEE.

The chain uses TRBV4-2 and TRBJ1-2, with 8 nucleotides matching TRBD1. This CDR3 spans 16 amino acids. Unmatched junction bases numbered 8, after V lost 0 bases and J lost 5 bases. Germline V gene lookup returns CDR1 LGHNA and CDR2 YNFKEQ. CDR3 sequence: CASSQDSGTGEYGYTF. The CDR3 DNA is TGTGCCAGCAGCCAAGATTCAGGGACAGGAGAATATGGCTACACCTTC.

The rearrangement joins TRBV19 to TRBJ1-1; 10 nucleotides align to TRBD1. The germline V gene has CDR1 LNHDA and CDR2 SQIVND (reference sequence). The J segment lost 9 bases and the V segment lost 0 bases, leaving 7 bases of the junction unmatched. CDR3 length: 15 residues. The DNA for the CDR3 is TGTGCCAGTAGTATAGATGGTAAGGACAGGGGGAAAGCTTTCTTT. Its translation is CASSIDGKDRGKAFF.

CDR3 nucleotide sequence: TGTGCCAGCAGTTTAAAATTTAACGAGCAGTACTTC. It encodes CASSLKFNEQYF. The V call is TRBV28, the J call TRBJ2-7, with D uncertain. Per the germline V gene, CDR1 is MDHEN and CDR2 is SYDVKM. The V gene lost 2 bases and the J gene lost 5 bases, with 7 bases spanning the gap. The CDR3 totals 12 residues. The variable domain in full, with the rest retrieved from reference TRBV28 and TRBJ2-7, is DVKVTQSSRYLVKRTGEKVFLECVQDMDHENMFWYRQDPGLGLRLIYFSYDVKMKEKGDIPEGYSVSREKKERFSLILESASTNQTSMYLCASSLKFNEQYFGPGTRLTVT.

The chain has TRBV9 and TRBJ1-1; 7 bases line up with TRBD1. Losses at the gene ends were 4 bases for V and 1 base for J; bases not matched to a gene: 4. Germline lookup yields CDR1 SGDLS and CDR2 YYNGEE. The CDR3 is 14 residues long. The DNA for the CDR3 is TGTGCCAGCAGCCGACGGGACAGGAACACTGAAGCTTTCTTT. It codes for CASSRRDRNTEAFF.

The chain has TRBV10-3 and TRBJ1-2; no firm D call. CDR1 is ENHRY, CDR2 SYGVKD, per germline. This CDR3 is built from 12 residues. V lost 10 bases to trimming and J lost 2 bases, with 11 bases between them. The CDR3 coding sequence is TGTGCCACTAACGATCCGAACTATGGCTACACCTTC. This encodes CATNDPNYGYTF.

The chain recombines TRBV5-4 with TRBJ1-5; 9 nucleotides line up with TRBD1. The germline gives CDR1 SGHNT, CDR2 YYREEE (reference sequence). V was clipped by 4 bases and J by 3 bases; unmatched bases: 5. This CDR3 region has 15 residues. For the CDR3, the DNA is TGTGCCAGCAGCGTGGACAGGGGCCCCAATCAGCCCCAGCATTTT. It encodes CASSVDRGPNQPQHF.

The chain's CDR3 is CASSQDAKSSGNTIYF. As DNA, the CDR3 is TGCGCCAGCAGCCAAGATGCCAAGAGCTCTGGAAACACCATATATTTT. V is TRBV4-3 and J is TRBJ1-3; D unresolved. CDR1 is LGHNA, CDR2 YSLEER, per germline. The CDR3 covers 16 residues. Deletions cut 0 bases from V and 0 bases from J, with 9 bases between.

This sequence joins TRBV18 and TRBJ2-1, with D possibly being TRBD2 (5 bases). V was clipped by 3 bases and J by 6 bases, with 15 bases between them. This CDR3 region has 15 residues. CDR1 KGHSH and CDR2 LQKENI come from the germline V gene. The CDR3 DNA is TGTGCCAGCTCACCGAAGGGCGTCGGGGTCAATGAGCAGTTCTTC. Translation: CASSPKGVGVNEQFF. Full variable domain (remainder filled in from reference TRBV18 and TRBJ2-1): NAGVMQNPRHLVRRRGQEARLRCSPMKGHSHVYWYRQLPEEGLKFMVYLQKENIIDESGMPKERFSAEFPKEGPSILRIQQVVRGDSAAYFCASSPKGVGVNEQFFGPGTRLTVL.

The CDR3 here is CASSREGIAQGNTIYF. CDR3 sequence (DNA): TGCGCCAGCAGCCGGGAGGGGATAGCTCAAGGAAACACCATATATTTT. The chain links TRBV5-1 to TRBJ1-3; D may be TRBD1 (5 bases). The CDR3 spans 16 residues. CDR1 and CDR2 from the germline V gene are SGHRS and YFSETQ. V was cut by 4 bases and J by 4 bases, with 18 bases left in between.

This clone has a count of ten or more. The chain employs TRBV7-4 and TRBJ1-1; 8 bases line up with TRBD1. The germline V gene encodes CDR1 SGHVT and CDR2 SQSDAQ. The length of the CDR3 is 15 residues. With V trimmed by 6 bases and J by 4 bases, 10 bases remained unmatched. The DNA for the CDR3 is TGTGCCAGCAGGATAAACAAAACAGGGGGCACTGAAGCTTTCTTT. The encoded protein is CASRINKTGGTEAFF.

The chain links TRBV28 to TRBJ1-6; 7 bases fit TRBD1. Per germline, CDR1 MDHEN and CDR2 SYDVKM. With V trimmed by 5 bases and J by 8 bases, 12 bases remained unmatched. The CDR3 contains 16 residues. Here the CDR3 DNA reads TGTGCCAGCAGTCCATACTACGACAGGGTTGATTCACCCCTCCACTTT. This sequence encodes CASSPYYDRVDSPLHF.

Concerning this clone itself: The DNA is left out, because the CDR3 cannot be placed on it with certainty; the CDR3 is given as TCRdb lists it. V is TRBV6-2 or TRBV6-3 and J is TRBJ1-1; the D call in the table, TRBD1, was not verified against the DNA. With termini counted, the CDR3 has 15 amino acids. Germline V gene lookup returns CDR1 MNHEY and CDR2 SVGEGT. Here the CDR3 reads CASSSSGQGVNEAFF.

V and J are TRBV11-2 and TRBJ1-2; maybe TRBD1 (5 bases). CDR1 is SGHAT, CDR2 FQNNGV, per germline. The V and J ends lost 0 bases and 5 bases respectively, with 13 bases between them. CDR3 size: 15 residues. Written as DNA, the CDR3 is TGTGCCAGCAGCTTAGATTGGGCAGGGATTTATGGCTACACCTTC. Protein: CASSLDWAGIYGYTF.

CDR3 nucleotide sequence: TGTGCCAGCACCTTGACAGGGGGTAGCACTGAAGCTTTCTTT. As protein: CASTLTGGSTEAFF. This chain joins TRBV7-2 and TRBJ1-1; 9 bases are a match to TRBD1. The CDR3 extends over 14 amino acids. V trimming: 7 bases; J trimming: 4 bases; junction bases outside the gene matches: 7. CDR1 SGHTA and CDR2 FQGNSA come from the germline V gene.

This chain links TRBV3-1 (or the pseudogene TRBV3-2) with TRBJ2-7, with no clear D. Germline V gives CDR1 LGHDT, CDR2 YNNKEL (reference sequence). This CDR3 has 11 residues. The V gene lost 1 base and the J gene lost 9 bases, with 7 bases spanning the gap. In nucleotides, the CDR3 is TGTGCCAGCAGCCAAGGGGCTTGGCAGTACTTC. Protein sequence: CASSQGAWQYF.

The gene calls are TRBV5-1 and TRBJ1-2; 7 nucleotides agree with TRBD1. Germline CDR1 reads SGHRS; CDR2 reads YFSETQ. This CDR3 spans 14 amino acids. V lost 4 bases, J lost 8 bases, and 11 bases stayed unmatched. CDR3 bases: TGCGCCAGCAGCCCCGGACAGGCCCTTGGAGGCTACACCTTC. It is translated as CASSPGQALGGYTF.

This chain uses TRBV6-2 or TRBV6-3 with TRBJ2-5, with 8 bases fitting TRBD1. CDR1 and CDR2 from the germline V gene are MNHEY and SVGEGT. This CDR3 has 15 amino acids. Trimming at V came to 2 bases and at J to 7 bases, leaving 9 bases not matched to a gene. In DNA form, the CDR3 reads TGTGCCAGCAGTTACCCGGGACAGGATGTGCGGACCCAGTACTTC. It yields the protein CASSYPGQDVRTQYF.

This chain joins TRBV5-1 and TRBJ1-2; D not resolved. V was clipped by 3 bases and J by 1 base, with 28 bases between them. CDR3 length equals 20 residues. Germline CDR1 reads SGHRS; CDR2 reads YFSETQ. The CDR3: CASSWTIQRIGYPNNYGYTF. DNA for the CDR3: TGCGCCAGCAGCTGGACTATACAGCGGATAGGGTATCCTAATAACTATGGCTACACCTTC.

The chain links TRBV19 to TRBJ1-5, with D tentatively TRBD1 (5 bases). Germline CDR1 reads LNHDA; CDR2 reads SQIVND (reference sequence). V was clipped by 7 bases and J by 0 bases, with 19 bases between them. This CDR3 has 17 residues. The CDR3, as DNA: TGTGCCAGTAATTCGGCAGGGACTCGTTCTAGCAATCAGCCCCAGCATTTT. Translated: CASNSAGTRSSNQPQHF.

The chain has TRBV27 and TRBJ2-7, with D unresolved. Germline CDR1 MNHEY, CDR2 SMNVEV (reference sequence). The V and J ends lost 5 bases and 0 bases respectively, with 11 bases between them. The CDR3 length is 14 residues. The CDR3 DNA is TGTGCCAGCAGTCGTTCCCCCCTCTCCTACGAGCAGTACTTC. It specifies CASSRSPLSYEQYF.

This chain links TRBV27 with TRBJ2-2; 15 bases map to TRBD2. The CDR3 covers 20 residues. Germline CDR1 MNHEY, CDR2 SMNVEV (reference sequence). Trimming cost V 2 bases and J 1 base; bases outside gene matches: 8. CDR3 region: CASSLGPGLAGGVNTGELFF. DNA for the CDR3: TGTGCCAGCAGTTTAGGCCCGGGACTAGCGGGGGGCGTGAACACCGGGGAGCTGTTTTTT.

This clone has more than one count but fewer than ten. In DNA form, the CDR3 reads TGCGCCAGCAGCCAATCTGGGGCGTCAACTAATGAAAAACTGTTTTTT. As protein: CASSQSGASTNEKLFF. The chain links TRBV4-1 to TRBJ1-4; D is possibly TRBD1 (5 bases). This CDR3 is built from 16 residues. The V end was cut by 2 bases, the J end by 0 bases, with 10 bases between. Germline V gene sequence: CDR1 MGHRA, CDR2 YSYEKL.

The V call is TRBV5-6, the J call TRBJ1-1; TRBD1 is a possible D gene (5 bases). CDR3 size: 13 residues. V lost 5 bases and J lost 1, with 9 bases in between. Looked up from germline, CDR1 is SGHDT and CDR2 is YYEEEE. The DNA of the CDR3 is TGTGCCAGCAGAGGGGTGGGGAACACTGAAGCTTTCTTT. Translation gives CASRGVGNTEAFF.

CDR3 in amino acids: CASSVTDYQPQHF. CDR3 bases: TGTGCCAGTAGTGTGACAGACTATCAGCCCCAGCATTTT. This chain connects TRBV19 to TRBJ1-5; the D gene is possibly TRBD1 (5 bases). Trimming cost V 5 bases and J 5 bases, with 10 bases left between them. This CDR3 has 13 residues. Germline V gene lookup returns CDR1 LNHDA and CDR2 SQIVND (reference sequence).

The chain employs TRBV3-1 (or the pseudogene TRBV3-2) and TRBJ1-2; D is unclear. Germline lookup yields CDR1 LGHDT and CDR2 YNNKEL (reference sequence). V lost 0 bases, J lost 0 bases, and 14 bases lay in between. This CDR3 has 17 residues. CDR3 coding DNA: TGTGCCAGCAGCCAAGATCTCGGAGGGCTCCCTAACTATGGCTACACCTTC. Amino acid sequence: CASSQDLGGLPNYGYTF.